The next 2 T cell receptor beta chains were all read from a single sample in a study of regulatory T cells in long-lasting Graves disease. HTBI primers from iRepertoire and Arm-PCR of CDR3 regions yielded the TCR beta libraries. Each CDR3 protein gets one entry after TCRdb re-called the multiplex PCR reads with MiXCR. The sample has over 400,000 distinct CDR3 sequences; 14% are singletons. Noted time point: newly diagnosed GD, antithyroid drugs for less than 3 months. Isolated PBMC RNA provided the starting material for the TCR library. This sample was also put to use in a study of T cells in Graves' hyperthyroidism and ophthalmopathy.

Sequenced material: peripheral blood mononuclear cells (PBMCs), taken at new diagnosis, from a patient treated with antithyroid drugs. All receptors come from a woman aged 50 to 60 with Graves disease.

Comment on this clonotype: At one end the junction does not follow the germline gene, possibly because of a read error. The chain recombines TRBV7-7 with TRBJ2-3; 10 positions match TRBD1. The CDR3 is made up of 15 amino acids. From germline, CDR1 is SSHAT and CDR2 FNYEAQ (reference sequence). The CDR3: CASSIGTGGTDTQYF. In DNA form, the CDR3 reads TGTGCTAGCAGCATTGGGACAGGGGGCACAGATACGCAGTATTTT. The variable domain in full, completed from reference TRBV7-7 and TRBJ2-3, reads GAGVSQSPRYKVTKRGQDVTLRCDPISSHATLYWYQQALGQGPEFLTYFNYEAQPDKSGLPSDRFSAERPEGSISTLTIQRTEQRDSAMYRCASSIGTGGTDTQYFGPGTRLTVL.

The rearrangement links TRBV3-1 to TRBJ2-1, with 10 bases lining up with TRBD2. CDR1 is LGHDT and CDR2 is YNNKEL in the germline V gene (reference sequence). V was clipped by 1 base and J by 5 bases; unmatched bases: 8. This CDR3 has 17 residues. The DNA for the CDR3 is TGTGCCAGCAGCCAAGCAGCGGGAGGGTTGACACACAATGAGCAGTTCTTC. Amino acids: CASSQAAGGLTHNEQFF.